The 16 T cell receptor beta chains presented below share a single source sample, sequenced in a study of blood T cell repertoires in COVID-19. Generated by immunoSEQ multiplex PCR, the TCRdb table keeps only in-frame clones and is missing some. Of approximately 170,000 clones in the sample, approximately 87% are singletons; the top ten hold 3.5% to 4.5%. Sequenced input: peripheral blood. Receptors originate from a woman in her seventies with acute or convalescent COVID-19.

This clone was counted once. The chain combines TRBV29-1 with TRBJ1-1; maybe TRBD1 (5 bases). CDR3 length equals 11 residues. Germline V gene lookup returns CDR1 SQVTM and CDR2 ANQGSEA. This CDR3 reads CHTDRNTEAFF. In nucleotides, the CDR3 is TGCCACACAGACAGGAACACTGAAGCTTTCTTT.

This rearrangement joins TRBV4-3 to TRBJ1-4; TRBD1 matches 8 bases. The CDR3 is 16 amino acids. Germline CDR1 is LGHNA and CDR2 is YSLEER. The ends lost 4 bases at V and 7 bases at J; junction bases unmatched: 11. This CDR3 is CASSLGGTGGSEKLFF. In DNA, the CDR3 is TGCGCCAGCAGCCTAGGGGGCACAGGGGGGAGTGAAAAACTGTTTTTT.

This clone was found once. The CDR3 coding sequence is TGTGCCAGCAGCTCCCAATCCTACAATGAGCAGTTCTTC. Translating gives CASSSQSYNEQFF. V is TRBV7-9 and J is TRBJ2-1; D gene uncertain. The CDR3 is made up of 13 amino acids. Per germline, CDR1 SEHNR and CDR2 FQNEAQ (reference sequence). V lost 4 bases to trimming and J lost 1 base, with 5 bases between them.

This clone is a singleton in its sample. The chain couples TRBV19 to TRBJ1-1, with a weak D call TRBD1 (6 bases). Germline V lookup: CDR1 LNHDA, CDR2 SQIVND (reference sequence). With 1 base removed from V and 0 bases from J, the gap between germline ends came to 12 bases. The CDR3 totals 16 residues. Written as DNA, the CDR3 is TGTGCCAGTAGTATAGTTCGGGGACAAGTGAACACTGAAGCTTTCTTT. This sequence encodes CASSIVRGQVNTEAFF.

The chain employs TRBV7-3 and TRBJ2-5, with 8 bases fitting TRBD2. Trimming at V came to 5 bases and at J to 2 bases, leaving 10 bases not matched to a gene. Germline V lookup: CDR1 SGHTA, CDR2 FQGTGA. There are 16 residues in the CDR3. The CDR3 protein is CASSPTGGTTQETQYF. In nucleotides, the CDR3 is TGTGCCAGCAGCCCTACGGGGGGGACAACACAAGAGACCCAGTACTTC.

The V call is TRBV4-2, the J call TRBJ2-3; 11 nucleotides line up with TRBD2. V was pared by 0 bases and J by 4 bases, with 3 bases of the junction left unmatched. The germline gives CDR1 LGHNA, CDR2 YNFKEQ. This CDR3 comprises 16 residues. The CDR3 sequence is CASSQEIAGGPDTQYF. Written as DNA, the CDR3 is TGTGCCAGCAGCCAAGAAATAGCGGGGGGGCCAGATACGCAGTATTTT.

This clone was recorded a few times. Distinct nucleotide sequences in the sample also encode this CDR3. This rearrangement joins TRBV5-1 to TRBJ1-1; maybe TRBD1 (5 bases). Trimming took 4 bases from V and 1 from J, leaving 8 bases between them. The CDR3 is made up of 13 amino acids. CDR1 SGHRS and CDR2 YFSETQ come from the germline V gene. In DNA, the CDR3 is TGCGCCAGCAGCGTGACAGCGAACACTGAAGCTTTCTTT. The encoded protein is CASSVTANTEAFF. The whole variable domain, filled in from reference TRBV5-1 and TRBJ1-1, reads KAGVTQTPRYLIKTRGQQVTLSCSPISGHRSVSWYQQTPGQGLQFLFEYFSETQRNKGNFPGRFSGRQFSNSRSEMNVSTLELGDSALYLCASSVTANTEAFFGQGTRLTVV.

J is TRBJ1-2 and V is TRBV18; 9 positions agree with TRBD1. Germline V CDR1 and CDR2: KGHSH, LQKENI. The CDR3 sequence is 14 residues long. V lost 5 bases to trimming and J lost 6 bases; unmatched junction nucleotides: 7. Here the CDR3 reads CASSVDRGGDGYTF. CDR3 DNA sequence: TGTGCCAGCTCAGTCGACAGGGGGGGAGATGGCTACACCTTC.

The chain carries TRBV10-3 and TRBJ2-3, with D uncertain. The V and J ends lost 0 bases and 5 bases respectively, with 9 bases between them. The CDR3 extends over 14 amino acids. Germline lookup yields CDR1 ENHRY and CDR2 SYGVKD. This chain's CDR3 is CAISESLLGDTQYF. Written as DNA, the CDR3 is TGTGCCATCAGTGAGTCGCTGCTAGGAGATACGCAGTATTTT.

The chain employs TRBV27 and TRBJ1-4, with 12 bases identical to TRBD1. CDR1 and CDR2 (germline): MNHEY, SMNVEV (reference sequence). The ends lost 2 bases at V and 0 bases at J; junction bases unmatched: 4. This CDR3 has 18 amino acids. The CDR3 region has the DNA TGTGCCAGCAGTTTAGGGACAGGGGGCTCCCCAACTAATGAAAAACTGTTTTTT. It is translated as CASSLGTGGSPTNEKLFF. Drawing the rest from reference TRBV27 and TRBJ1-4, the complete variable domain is EAQVTQNPRYLITVTGKKLTVTCSQNMNHEYMSWYRQDPGLGLRQIYYSMNVEVTDKGDVPEGYKVSRKEKRNFPLILESPSPNQTSLYFCASSLGTGGSPTNEKLFFGSGTQLSVL.

CDR3 bases: TGCGCCAGCAGCCAAGACAGGTGGGACACTGAAGCTTTCTTT. Protein: CASSQDRWDTEAFF. The chain joins TRBV4-3 to TRBJ1-1; D remains ambiguous. Deletions cut 0 bases from V and 3 bases from J, with 8 bases between. Per the germline V gene, CDR1 is LGHNA and CDR2 is YSLEER. The CDR3 covers 14 residues.

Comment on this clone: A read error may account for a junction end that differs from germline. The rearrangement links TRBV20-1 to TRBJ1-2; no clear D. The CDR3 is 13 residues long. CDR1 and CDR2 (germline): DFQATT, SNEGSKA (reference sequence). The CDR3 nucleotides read TGCAGTGCTAGTTTGGGAGGAACTTATGGCTGCACCTTC. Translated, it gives CSASLGGTYGCTF.

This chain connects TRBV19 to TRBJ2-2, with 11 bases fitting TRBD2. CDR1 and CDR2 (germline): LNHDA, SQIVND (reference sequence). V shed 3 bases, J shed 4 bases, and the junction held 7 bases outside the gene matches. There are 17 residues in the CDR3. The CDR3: CASSIRLAGGVTGELFF. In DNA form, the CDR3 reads TGTGCCAGTAGTATCAGGCTAGCGGGAGGTGTCACCGGGGAGCTGTTTTTT.

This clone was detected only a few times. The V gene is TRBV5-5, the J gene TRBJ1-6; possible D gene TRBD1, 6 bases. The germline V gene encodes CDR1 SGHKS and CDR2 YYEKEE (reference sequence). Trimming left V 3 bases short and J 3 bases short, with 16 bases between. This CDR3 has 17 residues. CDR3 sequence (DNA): TGTGCCAGCAGCTCACAGCCAGGGGCAGGCTATAATTCACCCCTCCACTTT. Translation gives CASSSQPGAGYNSPLHF.

The CDR3 is CASSTHPSPEAFF. The CDR3 coding sequence is TGTGCCAGCAGTACACATCCCTCGCCCGAAGCTTTCTTT. The chain has TRBV12-3 or TRBV12-4 and TRBJ1-1; no reliable D call. V shed 5 bases and J shed 8 bases, with 15 bases lying between them. The CDR3 runs 13 residues.

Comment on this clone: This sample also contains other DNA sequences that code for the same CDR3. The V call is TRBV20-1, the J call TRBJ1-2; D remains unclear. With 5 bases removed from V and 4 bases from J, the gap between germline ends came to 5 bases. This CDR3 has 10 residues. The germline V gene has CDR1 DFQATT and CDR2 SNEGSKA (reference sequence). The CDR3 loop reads CSAVSYGYTF. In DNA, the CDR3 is TGCAGTGCTGTCTCCTATGGCTACACCTTC.